One sample yielded the 14 T cell receptor beta chains listed below, sequenced in a study of cytomegalovirus exposure and HLA in healthy donors. Primers included in the PCR were 60 Vbeta and 13 Jbeta primers. TCRdb's copy holds only in-frame clones and misses some; the assay was immunoSEQ multiplex PCR. The sample has about 170,000 clones, roughly 83% seen once. Sequencing was carried out using PBMCs. All receptors derive from a boy between 2 and 10 years old in good health and CMV-seronegative.

The V and J genes are TRBV6-5 and TRBJ2-5; no clear D gene. The CDR3 loop spans 15 amino acids. Between the trimmed V and J ends, which lost 4 bases and 5 bases, there was a span of 17 bases. Per germline, CDR1 MNHEY and CDR2 SVGAGI. CDR3 loop: CASSFDPDSAETQYF. Here the CDR3 DNA reads TGTGCCAGCAGTTTCGACCCCGACTCAGCGGAGACCCAGTACTTC.

The CDR3 DNA is TGCAGCGTTGCCCCCCGGGACTCCGGACGGGGCTACACCTTC. It specifies CSVAPRDSGRGYTF. The chain carries TRBV29-1 and TRBJ1-2; a possible D gene is TRBD1 (5 bases). Trimming left V 4 bases short and J 8 bases short, with 20 bases between. Germline V gives CDR1 SQVTM, CDR2 ANQGSEA. This CDR3 contains 14 residues.

V gene TRBV7-2 combines with J gene TRBJ2-7; D is unresolved. This CDR3 is 13 amino acids long. The ends were cut back, 1 base at V and 3 bases at J, with 7 bases in the middle. Per the germline V gene, CDR1 is SGHTA and CDR2 is FQGNSA. The CDR3 coding sequence is TGTGCCAGCAGCTTAGGACAACTCTACGAGCAGTACGTC. Amino acid sequence: CASSLGQLYEQYV.

This sequence joins TRBV11-2 and TRBJ2-7; 8 bases line up with TRBD1. Looked up from germline, CDR1 is SGHAT and CDR2 is FQNNGV. V lost 5 bases and J lost 0; bases outside the gene matches: 6. The CDR3 covers 15 residues. The CDR3: CASSVKGTGSYEQYF. For the CDR3, the DNA is TGTGCCAGCAGCGTAAAGGGGACAGGCTCCTACGAGCAGTACTTC. Together with reference TRBV11-2 and TRBJ2-7, the CDR3 gives the full variable domain: EAGVAQSPRYKIIEKRQSVAFWCNPISGHATLYWYQQILGQGPKLLIQFQNNGVVDDSQLPKDRFSAERLKGVDSTLKIQPAKLEDSAVYLCASSVKGTGSYEQYFGPGTRLTVT.

The J gene is TRBJ2-3, the V gene TRBV5-4, with D possibly matching TRBD2 (5 bases). The CDR3 consists of 14 residues. V was trimmed by 0 bases and J by 2 bases, leaving 7 bases between them. Germline-derived CDR1 and CDR2 are SGHNT and YYREEE (reference sequence). In DNA form, the CDR3 reads TGTGCCAGCAGCTTGGGGACTGTCACAGATACGCAGTATTTT. Translation gives CASSLGTVTDTQYF.

The rearrangement links TRBV6-5 to TRBJ2-3; 7 bases line up with TRBD2. CDR1 is MNHEY, CDR2 SVGAGI, per germline. There are 16 residues in the CDR3. Trimming removed 0 bases from V and 4 bases from J; junction bases left unmatched: 7. Here the CDR3 DNA reads TGTGCCAGCAGTTACTCTCGCGGGAGTCTCCCAGATACGCAGTATTTT. Its translation: CASSYSRGSLPDTQYF.

The chain joins TRBV7-9 to TRBJ2-3; 7 nucleotides match TRBD1. Germline CDR1 SEHNR, CDR2 FQNEAQ (reference sequence). The CDR3 spans 14 residues. J lost 4 bases, V lost 3 bases, and 4 bases had no gene match. CDR3 sequence (DNA): TGTGCCAGCAGCTTGAGACAGGGCGCAGATACGCAGTATTTT. Residues: CASSLRQGADTQYF.

The chain combines TRBV12-5 with TRBJ2-5; tentatively, D is TRBD2 (6 bases). This CDR3 has 15 amino acids. V was pared by 7 bases and J by 2 bases, with 17 bases between. Germline V gene data show CDR1 as LGHNT and CDR2 as FRNRAP. As DNA, the CDR3 is TGTGCTAGTGCCCGAATCGGGGGTACACAAGAGACCCAGTACTTC. It is translated as CASARIGGTQETQYF.

The table lists this clone with a few counts. The J gene is TRBJ2-7, the V gene TRBV10-3, with 8 positions matching TRBD1. CDR1 is ENHRY, CDR2 SYGVKD, per germline. V shed 5 bases, J shed 5 bases, and the junction held 14 bases outside the gene matches. The CDR3 has 16 residues. In nucleotides, the CDR3 is TGTGCCATCAGTCCCAAGAGCGGACAGGGATCTAACGAGCAGTACTTC. It encodes CAISPKSGQGSNEQYF.

The CDR3 sequence is CAWNDRRTGELFF. In DNA, the CDR3 is TGTGCCTGGAATGACAGACGCACCGGGGAGCTGTTTTTT. The chain links TRBV30 to TRBJ2-2, with D possibly being TRBD1 (5 bases). CDR1 and CDR2 (germline): GTSNPN, SVGIG (reference sequence). V lost 4 bases and J 4 bases, leaving 10 bases between the germline ends. This CDR3 has 13 residues.

The J gene is TRBJ2-3, the V gene TRBV19; TRBD1 might be the D (6 bases). V gave up 1 base and J gave up 1 base, with 9 bases separating them. The CDR3 is 15 amino acids. The germline CDR1 and CDR2 sequences are LNHDA and SQIVND (reference sequence). For the CDR3, the DNA is TGTGCCAGTAGTATAGGGGACACAGGCACAGATACGCAGTATTTT. As protein: CASSIGDTGTDTQYF.

The V call is TRBV7-8, the J call TRBJ2-3; 8 bases are a match to TRBD2. Germline trimming cut 0 bases from V and 0 bases from J; bases unmatched to any gene: 8. Per the germline V gene, CDR1 is SGHVS and CDR2 is FQNEAQ. This CDR3 has 18 amino acids. The CDR3 region is CASSLASGGRWSTDTQYF. DNA of the CDR3: TGTGCCAGCAGCTTAGCGTCCGGCGGGAGGTGGAGCACAGATACGCAGTATTTT.

The chain joins TRBV30 to TRBJ1-2; tentative D call: TRBD1 (6 bases). CDR3 size: 11 residues. CDR1 is GTSNPN and CDR2 is SVGIG in the germline V gene (reference sequence). Deletions cut 3 bases from V and 8 bases from J, with 10 bases between. The CDR3: CAWSTGTGYTF. In DNA, the CDR3 is TGTGCCTGGAGCACAGGGACGGGCTACACCTTC.

This rearrangement joins TRBV5-7 to TRBJ2-1, with D possibly matching TRBD2 (7 bases). TRBV5-7 is sorted into the ORF group, with uncertain function. The CDR3 runs 15 residues. V was cut by 4 bases and J by 9 bases, with 20 bases left in between. CDR3 sequence: CASSPGGGPCPEQFF. Written as DNA, the CDR3 is TGTGCCAGCAGCCCTGGGGGGGGGCCATGTCCTGAGCAGTTCTTC.